This T cell receptor (beta chain) appears in the sequencing data of a study of cytomegalovirus exposure and HLA in healthy donors. The CDR3 contains 11 residues. Germline V CDR1 and CDR2: MDHEN, SYDVKM. V was clipped by 6 bases and J by 8 bases, with 10 bases between them. Primers: 60 Vbeta forward and 13 Jbeta reverse. Some clones are missing from TCRdb's copy, which holds only in-frame ones; the method was immunoSEQ multiplex PCR. This listing includes about 110,000 clones. The TCR comes from a man between 40 and 49 years old in good health and CMV-seropositive. What was sequenced was PBMCs. V gene TRBV28 combines with J gene TRBJ1-2; no definite D call. The CDR3 nucleotides read TGTGCCAGCAGGGACTTTGGCGGCTACACCTTC. It specifies CASRDFGGYTF.